This entry lists 29 T cell receptor beta chains sequenced from one sample in a study of OX40 agonist ivuxolimab in advanced cancers. Profiled with immunoSEQ multiplex PCR; TCRdb holds only in-frame clones, not every one. The data hold tens of thousands of clones, with more than 85% observed a single time. Sequences were derived from CD4+ or CD8+ T cells sorted from blood, sampled in a trial of the OX40 agonist ivuxolimab. These TCRs come from an adult with an advanced solid tumor such as melanoma, head and neck, liver or kidney cancer.

J is TRBJ2-3 and V is TRBV9; no definite D call. Germline values: CDR1 SGDLS, CDR2 YYNGEE. The CDR3 is 13 residues long. The V gene lost 0 bases and the J gene lost 1 base, with 3 bases spanning the gap. CDR3 coding DNA: TGTGCCAGCAGCGTAGACCGCACAGATACGCAGTATTTT. It encodes CASSVDRTDTQYF.

The genes are TRBV27 and TRBJ2-7; 7 bases align to TRBD1. The length of the CDR3 is 15 residues. With V trimmed by 5 bases and J by 2 bases, 9 bases remained unmatched. The germline CDR1 and CDR2 sequences are MNHEY and SMNVEV (reference sequence). The CDR3 here is CASSATPGTAYEQYF. The CDR3 region has the DNA TGTGCCAGCAGTGCAACACCCGGGACAGCCTACGAGCAGTACTTC.

The J gene is TRBJ1-4, the V gene TRBV4-1, with a possible D match to TRBD1 (5 bases). Germline CDR1 is MGHRA and CDR2 is YSYEKL. With 1 base removed from V and 7 bases from J, the gap between germline ends came to 10 bases. The CDR3 length is 14 residues. The DNA for the CDR3 is TGCGCCAGCAGCCAAGTCCCAGGGAGTGAAAAACTGTTTTTT. It yields the protein CASSQVPGSEKLFF.

The chain is built from TRBV5-6 and TRBJ2-4; the D is unclear. The CDR3 loop spans 17 amino acids. Germline V gene sequence: CDR1 SGHDT, CDR2 YYEEEE. Trimming took 4 bases from V and 0 from J, leaving 17 bases between them. The CDR3 is CASSPPWGRLAKNIQYF. DNA of the CDR3: TGTGCCAGCAGCCCCCCCTGGGGTCGATTAGCCAAAAACATTCAGTACTTC.

The CDR3 loop is CASSPGTFTGTVQYF. The CDR3 DNA follows: TGTGCCAGCAGCCCCGGCACATTTACAGGGACCGTGCAGTACTTC. The chain combines TRBV11-2 with TRBJ2-7; D possibly corresponds to TRBD1 (6 bases). V dropped 5 bases and J dropped 9 bases, with 23 bases sitting between them. CDR1 is SGHAT and CDR2 is FQNNGV in the germline V gene. The CDR3 length is 15 residues.

The chain uses TRBV6-1 and TRBJ1-2; D not resolved. V lost 3 bases to trimming and J lost 2 bases, with 4 bases between them. The germline V gene has CDR1 MNHNS and CDR2 SASEGT. The length of the CDR3 is 12 residues. The DNA of the CDR3 is TGTGCCAGCAGTGATGCCAACTATGGCTACACCTTC. Translation gives CASSDANYGYTF.

This chain joins TRBV6-1 and TRBJ2-3; D gene unclear. The CDR3 covers 15 residues. Germline CDR1 is MNHNS and CDR2 is SASEGT. Trimming took 0 bases from V and 3 from J, leaving 10 bases between them. CDR3 in amino acids: CASSEAATLTDTQYF. For the CDR3, the DNA is TGTGCCAGCAGTGAAGCGGCAACGCTAACAGATACGCAGTATTTT.

This clone was counted once. The chain has TRBV4-1 and TRBJ2-1; D perhaps matches TRBD2 (5 bases). V lost 5 bases, J lost 6 bases, and 11 bases lay in between. The CDR3 is 13 residues long. Germline assignment: CDR1 MGHRA and CDR2 YSYEKL. The CDR3: CASSFLRANEQFF. The CDR3 DNA sequence: TGCGCCAGCAGCTTCCTGCGGGCCAATGAGCAGTTCTTC.

The J gene is TRBJ2-5, the V gene TRBV5-4; 10 bases agree with TRBD2. Looked up from germline, CDR1 is SGHNT and CDR2 is YYREEE (reference sequence). This CDR3 has 12 residues. J lost 4 bases, V lost 8 bases, and 2 bases had no gene match. The CDR3 here is CASKREGETQYF. The CDR3 bases are TGTGCCAGTAAGCGGGAGGGAGAGACCCAGTACTTC.

J is TRBJ2-7 and V is TRBV5-4, with TRBD1 as a possible D gene (5 bases). This CDR3 has 15 amino acids. Germline values: CDR1 SGHNT, CDR2 YYREEE (reference sequence). V lost 2 bases and J 1 base, leaving 13 bases between the germline ends. The CDR3 sequence is CASSFEGARSYEQYF. The CDR3 coding sequence is TGTGCCAGCAGCTTTGAAGGGGCCCGGTCCTACGAGCAGTACTTC.

This chain links TRBV5-1 with TRBJ2-7; D is undetermined. The germline V gene has CDR1 SGHRS and CDR2 YFSETQ. The ends were cut back, 3 bases at V and 4 bases at J, with 8 bases in the middle. The CDR3 has 12 residues. In nucleotides, the CDR3 is TGCGCCAGCAGCTCCGACCTTTACGAGCAGTACTTC. This translates into CASSSDLYEQYF.

This clone was detected a few times. The chain employs TRBV5-1 and TRBJ1-4, with 8 bases aligning to TRBD1. V lost 1 base to trimming and J lost 5 bases; unmatched junction nucleotides: 1. Germline CDR1 reads SGHRS; CDR2 reads YFSETQ. The CDR3 is made up of 14 amino acids. CDR3 loop: CASSLTGGNEKLFF. The CDR3 DNA reads TGCGCCAGCAGCTTGACAGGGGGGAATGAAAAACTGTTTTTT.

This chain links TRBV6-1 with TRBJ1-2, with TRBD1 identical over 8 bases. Trimming at V came to 4 bases and at J to 2 bases, leaving 6 bases not matched to a gene. Germline loops: CDR1 MNHNS, CDR2 SASEGT. The CDR3 totals 15 residues. DNA for the CDR3: TGTGCCAGCAGTGTAGAAACAGGGGGAAACTATGGCTACACCTTC. Amino acids: CASSVETGGNYGYTF.

To note about this clone: Other nucleotide sequences in the sample specify the same CDR3. The chain joins TRBV5-1 to TRBJ2-5, with 9 bases aligning to TRBD1. This CDR3 has 15 amino acids. After removal of 0 bases from V and 2 bases from J, the junction contained 2 bases not matched to a gene. Germline CDR1 is SGHRS and CDR2 is YFSETQ. The CDR3 sequence is CASSLAGTGQETQYF. The CDR3 nucleotides are TGCGCCAGCAGCTTGGCTGGGACAGGGCAAGAGACCCAGTACTTC.

This clone showed up just once. The chain has TRBV5-4 and TRBJ2-5, with TRBD2 identical over 9 bases. Unmatched junction bases numbered 2, after V lost 1 base and J lost 1 base. The CDR3 runs 15 residues. Germline V gene lookup returns CDR1 SGHNT and CDR2 YYREEE (reference sequence). This chain's CDR3 is CASSLRTSVQETQYF. In nucleotides, the CDR3 is TGTGCCAGCAGCTTGAGGACTAGCGTCCAAGAGACCCAGTACTTC. The full variable domain, with the rest looked up from reference TRBV5-4 and TRBJ2-5, is ETGVTQSPTHLIKTRGQQVTLRCSSQSGHNTVSWYQQALGQGPQFIFQYYREEENGRGNFPPRFSGLQFPNYSSELNVNALELDDSALYLCASSLRTSVQETQYFGPGTRLLVL.

V gene TRBV7-9 combines with J gene TRBJ2-2; 7 bases fit TRBD1. V lost 6 bases to trimming and J lost 0 bases; unmatched junction nucleotides: 7. The CDR3 extends over 16 amino acids. Germline assignment: CDR1 SEHNR and CDR2 FQNEAQ (reference sequence). CDR3 nucleotides: TGTGCCAGCAGACGAAGCGACAGGGCGAACACCGGGGAGCTGTTTTTT. Its translation is CASRRSDRANTGELFF.

The chain is built from TRBV30 and TRBJ1-1, with unresolved D. Trimming stripped 4 bases from V and 6 bases from J, with 9 bases between. The length of the CDR3 is 11 residues. CDR1 is GTSNPN, CDR2 SVGIG, per germline (reference sequence). The CDR3 region is CAWKINAEAFF. CDR3 coding DNA: TGTGCCTGGAAGATAAATGCTGAAGCTTTCTTT.

The chain employs TRBV6-6 and TRBJ2-7; 7 bases agree with TRBD1. The CDR3 runs 15 residues. From germline, CDR1 is MNHNY and CDR2 SVGAGI (reference sequence). V shed 1 base and J 6 bases; nucleotides not matched to a gene: 9. DNA for the CDR3: TGTGCCAGCAGTTACTTCACAGGGGCAGGTTCCGAGCAGTACTTC. Translated: CASSYFTGAGSEQYF.

The V gene is TRBV5-1, the J gene TRBJ2-1; 7 positions match TRBD2. V trimming: 2 bases; J trimming: 6 bases; junction bases outside the gene matches: 5. The CDR3 spans 14 residues. Germline V CDR1 and CDR2: SGHRS, YFSETQ. DNA of the CDR3: TGCGCCAGCAGCTTAAGGGGAGGGGTCAATGAGCAGTTCTTC. It is translated as CASSLRGGVNEQFF.

The chain combines TRBV19 with TRBJ1-5; 8 bases map to TRBD1. This CDR3 comprises 14 residues. V was clipped by 7 bases and J by 9 bases; unmatched bases: 11. Per germline, CDR1 LNHDA and CDR2 SQIVND (reference sequence). The CDR3 DNA reads as TGTGCCAGTAAGGGCGGACAGGGAATAACGCCCCAGCATTTT. Translated, it gives CASKGGQGITPQHF.

This chain joins TRBV28 and TRBJ1-5; 7 nucleotides line up with TRBD1. CDR1 is MDHEN and CDR2 is SYDVKM in the germline V gene. Germline trimming cut 9 bases from V and 3 bases from J; bases unmatched to any gene: 11. The CDR3 runs 15 residues. Here the CDR3 DNA reads TGTGCCAGTGGGACCGCGACAGGGAACAATCAGCCCCAGCATTTT. It translates to CASGTATGNNQPQHF.

This chain connects TRBV2 to TRBJ2-2; possible D gene TRBD2, 6 bases. V lost 3 bases, J lost 1 base, and 15 bases lay in between. The CDR3 is made up of 17 amino acids. CDR1 and CDR2 (germline): SNHLY, FYNNEI. CDR3 DNA: TGTGCCAGCAGTGACGGGCGGCTAGCGAGGAACACCGGGGAGCTGTTTTTT. Translated: CASSDGRLARNTGELFF. Full variable domain (missing parts from reference TRBV2 and TRBJ2-2): EPEVTQTPSHQVTQMGQEVILRCVPISNHLYFYWYRQILGQKVEFLVSFYNNEISEKSEIFDDQFSVERPDGSNFTLKIRSTKLEDSAMYFCASSDGRLARNTGELFFGEGSRLTVL.

The chain carries TRBV4-1 and TRBJ1-2, with TRBD1 identical over 7 bases. CDR1 and CDR2 (germline): MGHRA, YSYEKL. The CDR3 runs 14 residues. V dropped 2 bases and J dropped 7; count of bases not matched to a gene: 7. The CDR3 DNA sequence: TGCGCCAGCAGCCAACCTATGACAGGGCTTGGCTACACCTTC. It codes for CASSQPMTGLGYTF.

The rearrangement joins TRBV13 to TRBJ1-2, with D hard to call. The germline gives CDR1 PRHDT, CDR2 FYEKMQ (reference sequence). V lost 0 bases to trimming and J lost 1 base, with 9 bases between them. The CDR3 consists of 15 residues. CDR3 in amino acids: CASSLGLANNYGYTF. The CDR3 region has the DNA TGTGCCAGCAGCTTAGGTTTAGCAAATAACTATGGCTACACCTTC. Full variable domain (missing parts from reference TRBV13 and TRBJ1-2): AAGVIQSPRHLIKEKRETATLKCYPIPRHDTVYWYQQGPGQDPQFLISFYEKMQSDKGSIPDRFSAQQFSDYHSELNMSSLELGDSALYFCASSLGLANNYGYTFGSGTRLTVV.

This chain uses TRBV4-1 with TRBJ2-3; unclear D gene. The ends were cut back, 2 bases at V and 3 bases at J, with 0 bases in the middle. CDR3 length: 11 residues. CDR1 and CDR2 from the germline V gene are MGHRA and YSYEKL. CDR3 nucleotide sequence: TGCGCCAGCAGCCAAACAGATACGCAGTATTTT. It is translated as CASSQTDTQYF.

The CDR3 loop reads CASSSLAGASEQFF. In nucleotides, the CDR3 is TGTGCCAGCAGTTCCCTAGCGGGAGCAAGTGAGCAGTTCTTC. The V gene is TRBV28, the J gene TRBJ2-1, with 10 bases lining up with TRBD2. Losses at the gene ends were 4 bases for V and 9 bases for J; bases not matched to a gene: 6. Germline V CDR1 and CDR2: MDHEN, SYDVKM. This CDR3 region has 14 residues.

The gene calls are TRBV19 and TRBJ1-4, with D unclear. The CDR3 totals 14 residues. Germline CDR1 reads LNHDA; CDR2 reads SQIVND (reference sequence). Trimming removed 5 bases at V and 7 bases at J, with 14 bases between. CDR3 in DNA: TGTGCCAGTAGTTCAGGACCAGTGGGTGAAAAACTGTTTTTT. It specifies CASSSGPVGEKLFF.

J is TRBJ2-7 and V is TRBV7-3; D is perhaps TRBD1 or TRBD2 (6 bases each). The CDR3 is 14 amino acids. Deletions cut 2 bases from V and 5 bases from J, with 13 bases between. Germline CDR1 and CDR2: SGHTA and FQGTGA. The CDR3 nucleotides are TGTGCCAGCAGCTTAGGGCAGGAGGGGGACGAGCAGTACTTC. Its translation is CASSLGQEGDEQYF. Full variable domain (rest looked up from reference TRBV7-3 and TRBJ2-7): GAGVSQTPSNKVTEKGKYVELRCDPISGHTALYWYRQSLGQGPEFLIYFQGTGAADDSGLPNDRFFAVRPEGSVSTLKIQRTERGDSAVYLCASSLGQEGDEQYFGPGTRLTVT.

This clone was counted a single time. This sequence joins TRBV29-1 and TRBJ2-5; D remains ambiguous. Germline loops: CDR1 SQVTM, CDR2 ANQGSEA. Trimming left V 0 bases short and J 5 bases short, with 16 bases between. The CDR3 runs to 15 residues. The CDR3, as DNA: TGCAGCGTTGAAGAGCTCTCCCCCGGTGCGGAGACCCAGTACTTC. It translates to CSVEELSPGAETQYF.